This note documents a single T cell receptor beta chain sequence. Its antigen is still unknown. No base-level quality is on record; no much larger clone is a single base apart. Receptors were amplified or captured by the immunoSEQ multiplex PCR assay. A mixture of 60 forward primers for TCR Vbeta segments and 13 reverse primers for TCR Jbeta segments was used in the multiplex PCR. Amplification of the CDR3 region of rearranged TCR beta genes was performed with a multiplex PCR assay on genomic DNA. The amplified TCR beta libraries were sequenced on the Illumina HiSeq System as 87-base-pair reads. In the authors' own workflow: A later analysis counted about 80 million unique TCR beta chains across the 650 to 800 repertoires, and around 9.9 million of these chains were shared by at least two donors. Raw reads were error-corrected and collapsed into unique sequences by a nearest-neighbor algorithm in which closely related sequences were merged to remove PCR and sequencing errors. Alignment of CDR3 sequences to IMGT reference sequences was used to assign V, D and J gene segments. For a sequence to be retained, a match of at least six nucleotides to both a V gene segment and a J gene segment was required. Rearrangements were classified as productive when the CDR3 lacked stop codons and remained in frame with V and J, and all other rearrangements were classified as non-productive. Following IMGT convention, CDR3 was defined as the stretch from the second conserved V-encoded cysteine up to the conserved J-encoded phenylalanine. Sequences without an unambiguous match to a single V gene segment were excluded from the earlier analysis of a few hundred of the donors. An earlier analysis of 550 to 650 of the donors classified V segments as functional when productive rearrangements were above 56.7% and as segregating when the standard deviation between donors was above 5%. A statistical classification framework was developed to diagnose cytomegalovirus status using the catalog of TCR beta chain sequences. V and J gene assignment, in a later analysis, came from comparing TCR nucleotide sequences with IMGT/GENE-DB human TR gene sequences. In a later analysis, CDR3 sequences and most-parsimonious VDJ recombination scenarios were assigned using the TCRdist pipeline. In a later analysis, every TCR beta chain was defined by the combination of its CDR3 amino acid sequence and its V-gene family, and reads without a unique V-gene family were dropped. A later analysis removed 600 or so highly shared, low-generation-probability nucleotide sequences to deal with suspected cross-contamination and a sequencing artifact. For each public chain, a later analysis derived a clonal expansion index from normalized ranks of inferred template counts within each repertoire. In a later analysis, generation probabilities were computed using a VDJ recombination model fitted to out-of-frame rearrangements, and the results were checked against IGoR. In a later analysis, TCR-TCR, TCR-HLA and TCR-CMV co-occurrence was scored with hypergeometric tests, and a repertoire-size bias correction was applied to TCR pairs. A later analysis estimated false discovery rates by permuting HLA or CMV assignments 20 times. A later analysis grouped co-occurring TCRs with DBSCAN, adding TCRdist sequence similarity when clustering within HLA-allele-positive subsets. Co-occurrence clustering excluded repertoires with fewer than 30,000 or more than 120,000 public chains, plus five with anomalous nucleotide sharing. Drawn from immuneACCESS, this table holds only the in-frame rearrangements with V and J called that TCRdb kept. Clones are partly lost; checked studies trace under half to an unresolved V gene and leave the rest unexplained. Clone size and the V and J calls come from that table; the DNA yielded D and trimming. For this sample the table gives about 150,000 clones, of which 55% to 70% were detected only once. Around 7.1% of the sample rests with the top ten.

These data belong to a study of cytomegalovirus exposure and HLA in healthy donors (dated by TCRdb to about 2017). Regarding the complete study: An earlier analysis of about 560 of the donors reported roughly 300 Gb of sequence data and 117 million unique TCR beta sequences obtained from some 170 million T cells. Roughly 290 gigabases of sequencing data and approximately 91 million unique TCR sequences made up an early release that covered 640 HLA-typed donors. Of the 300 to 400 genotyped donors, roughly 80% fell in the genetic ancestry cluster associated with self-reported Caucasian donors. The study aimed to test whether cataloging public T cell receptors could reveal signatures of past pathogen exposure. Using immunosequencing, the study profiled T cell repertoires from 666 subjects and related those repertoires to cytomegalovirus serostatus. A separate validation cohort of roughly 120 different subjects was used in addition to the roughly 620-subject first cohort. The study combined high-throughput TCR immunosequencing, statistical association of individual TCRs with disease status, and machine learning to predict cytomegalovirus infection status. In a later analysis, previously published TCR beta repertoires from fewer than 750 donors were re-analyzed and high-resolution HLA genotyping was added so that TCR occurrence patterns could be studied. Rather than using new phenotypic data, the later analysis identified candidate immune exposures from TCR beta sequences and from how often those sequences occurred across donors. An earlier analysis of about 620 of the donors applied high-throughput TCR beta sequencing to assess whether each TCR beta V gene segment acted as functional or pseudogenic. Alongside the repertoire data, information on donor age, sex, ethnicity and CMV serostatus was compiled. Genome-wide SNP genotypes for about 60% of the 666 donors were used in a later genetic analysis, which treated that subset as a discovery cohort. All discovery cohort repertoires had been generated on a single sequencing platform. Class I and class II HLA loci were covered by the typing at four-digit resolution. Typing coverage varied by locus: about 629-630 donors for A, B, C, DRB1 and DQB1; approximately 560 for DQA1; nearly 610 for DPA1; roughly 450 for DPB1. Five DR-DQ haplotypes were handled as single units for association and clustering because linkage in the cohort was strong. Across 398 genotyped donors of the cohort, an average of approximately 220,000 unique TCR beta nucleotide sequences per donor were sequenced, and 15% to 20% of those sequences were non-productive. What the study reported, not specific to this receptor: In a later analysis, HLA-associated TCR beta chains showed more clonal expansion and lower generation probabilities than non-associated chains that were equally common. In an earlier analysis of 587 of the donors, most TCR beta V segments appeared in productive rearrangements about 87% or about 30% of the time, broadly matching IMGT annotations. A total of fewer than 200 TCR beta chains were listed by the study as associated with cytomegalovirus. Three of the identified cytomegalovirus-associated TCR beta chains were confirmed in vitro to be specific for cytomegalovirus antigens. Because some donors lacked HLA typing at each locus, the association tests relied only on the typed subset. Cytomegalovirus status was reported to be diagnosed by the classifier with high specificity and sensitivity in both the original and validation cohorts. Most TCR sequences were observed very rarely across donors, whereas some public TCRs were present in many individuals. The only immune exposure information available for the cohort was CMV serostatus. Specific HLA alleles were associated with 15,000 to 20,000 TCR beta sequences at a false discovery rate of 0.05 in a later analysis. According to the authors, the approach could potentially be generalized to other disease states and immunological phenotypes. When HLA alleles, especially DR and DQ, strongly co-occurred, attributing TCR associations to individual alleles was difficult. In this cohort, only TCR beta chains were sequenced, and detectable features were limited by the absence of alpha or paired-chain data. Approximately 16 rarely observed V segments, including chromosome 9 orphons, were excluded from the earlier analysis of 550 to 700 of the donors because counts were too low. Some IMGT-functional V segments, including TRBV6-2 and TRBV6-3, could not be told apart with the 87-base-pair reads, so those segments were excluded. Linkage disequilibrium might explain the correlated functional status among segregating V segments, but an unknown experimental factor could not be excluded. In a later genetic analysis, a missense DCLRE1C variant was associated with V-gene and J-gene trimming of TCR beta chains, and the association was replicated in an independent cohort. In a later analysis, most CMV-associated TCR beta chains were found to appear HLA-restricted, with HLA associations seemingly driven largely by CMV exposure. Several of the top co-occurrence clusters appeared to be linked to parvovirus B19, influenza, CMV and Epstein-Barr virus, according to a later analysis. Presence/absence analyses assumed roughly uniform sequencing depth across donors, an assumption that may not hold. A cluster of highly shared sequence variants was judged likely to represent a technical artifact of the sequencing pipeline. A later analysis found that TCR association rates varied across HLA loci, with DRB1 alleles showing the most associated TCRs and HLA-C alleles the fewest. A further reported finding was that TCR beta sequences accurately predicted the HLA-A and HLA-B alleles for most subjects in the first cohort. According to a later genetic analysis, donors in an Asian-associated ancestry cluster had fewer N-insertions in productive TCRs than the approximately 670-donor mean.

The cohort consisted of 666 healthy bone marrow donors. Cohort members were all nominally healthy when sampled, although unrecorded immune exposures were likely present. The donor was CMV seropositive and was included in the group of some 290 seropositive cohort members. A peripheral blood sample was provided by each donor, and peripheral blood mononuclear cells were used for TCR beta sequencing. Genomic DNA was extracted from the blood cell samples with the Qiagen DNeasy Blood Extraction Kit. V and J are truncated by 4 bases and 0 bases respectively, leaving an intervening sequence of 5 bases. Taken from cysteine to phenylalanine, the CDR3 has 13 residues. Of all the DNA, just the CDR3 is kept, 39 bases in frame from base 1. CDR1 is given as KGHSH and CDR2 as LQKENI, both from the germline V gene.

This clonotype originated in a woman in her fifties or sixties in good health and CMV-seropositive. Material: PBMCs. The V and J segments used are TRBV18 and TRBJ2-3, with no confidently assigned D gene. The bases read TGTGCCAGCTCACGGGCTAGCACAGATACGCAGTATTTT. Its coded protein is CASSRASTDTQYF.